Below are 28 T cell receptor beta chains sequenced from a single sample in a study of blood T cell repertoires in COVID-19. The assay was immunoSEQ multiplex PCR, and TCRdb's table has in-frame clones only and misses some. The table has roughly 350,000 clones, 80% to 95% seen once. Sequencing used PBMCs or T cells enriched from blood (not recorded which). The origin of the receptors is a woman in her 30s who had recovered from COVID-19.

The chain uses TRBV5-8 and TRBJ2-7, with 8 bases fitting TRBD2. The CDR3 runs to 13 residues. Germline values: CDR1 SGHTS, CDR2 YDEGEE. Unmatched junction bases numbered 4, after V lost 2 bases and J lost 6 bases. The CDR3 DNA follows: TGTGCCAGCAGCTTAGCGGGAGTGGGCGAGCAGTACTTC. The encoded protein is CASSLAGVGEQYF.

The chain links TRBV7-8 to TRBJ1-5; tentatively, D is TRBD1 (5 bases). There are 13 residues in the CDR3. The germline V and J ends were trimmed by 5 bases and 3 bases, with 8 bases remaining between them. Germline CDR1 and CDR2: SGHVS and FQNEAQ. The CDR3: CASSRDFNQPQHF. For the CDR3, the DNA is TGTGCCAGCAGCCGGGACTTCAATCAGCCCCAGCATTTT.

The chain employs TRBV4-3 and TRBJ2-7, with 10 bases matching TRBD2. J gave up 4 bases and V 0 bases, and 18 bases lay outside the gene matches. This CDR3 has 20 amino acids. CDR1 and CDR2 from the germline V gene are LGHNA and YSLEER. CDR3 region: CASSQDLLGYQREGRYEQYF. The CDR3 nucleotides read TGCGCCAGCAGCCAAGATCTACTGGGATACCAGCGGGAGGGCCGATACGAGCAGTACTTC.

The chain has TRBV5-1 and TRBJ1-1, with D possibly matching TRBD1 (6 bases). The CDR3 extends over 15 amino acids. Trimming pared 0 bases from V and 1 base from J, leaving 10 bases between. Per germline, CDR1 SGHRS and CDR2 YFSETQ. The CDR3 coding sequence is TGCGCCAGCAGCTTGGGCCCGACAGGGAACACTGAAGCTTTCTTT. This translates into CASSLGPTGNTEAFF.

The chain employs TRBV24-1 and TRBJ2-1, with TRBD2 identical over 8 bases. Losses at the gene ends were 3 bases for V and 4 bases for J; bases not matched to a gene: 10. This CDR3 has 17 amino acids. CDR1 is KGHDR and CDR2 is SFDVKD in the germline V gene. CDR3: CATSDNLAGRLYNEQFF. CDR3 coding DNA: TGTGCCACCAGTGATAACCTAGCGGGTAGACTTTACAATGAGCAGTTCTTC.

This sequence joins TRBV5-1 and TRBJ2-5, with a tentative D call TRBD2 (6 bases). Germline CDR1 reads SGHRS; CDR2 reads YFSETQ. The V end was cut by 5 bases, the J end by 2 bases, with 16 bases between. The CDR3 has 15 residues. This chain's CDR3 is CASSGGRFPQETQYF. The CDR3 DNA reads as TGCGCCAGCAGTGGGGGGAGGTTCCCGCAAGAGACCCAGTACTTC.

This sequence joins TRBV30 and TRBJ2-1; D might be TRBD1 (6 bases). This CDR3 spans 13 amino acids. CDR1 is GTSNPN and CDR2 is SVGIG in the germline V gene (reference sequence). Trimming removed 3 bases from V and 2 bases from J, with 8 bases in between. The CDR3 DNA reads as TGTGCCTGGAGGGGGGACACCTACAATGAGCAGTTCTTC. This sequence encodes CAWRGDTYNEQFF.

The chain joins TRBV28 to TRBJ1-3; possibly TRBD1 for D (6 bases). V dropped 5 bases and J dropped 2 bases, with 13 bases sitting between them. Germline V gives CDR1 MDHEN, CDR2 SYDVKM. The CDR3 totals 15 residues. The CDR3 protein is CASSEAGVTGNTIYF. The CDR3 DNA is TGTGCCAGCAGTGAGGCAGGGGTGACTGGAAACACCATATATTTT.

The genes are TRBV6-2 or TRBV6-3 and TRBJ1-3; no clear D. Germline assignment: CDR1 MNHEY and CDR2 SVGEGT. The V end lost 6 bases, the J end lost 4 bases, and 7 bases lay between the germline ends. This CDR3 has 12 residues. CDR3 amino acids: CASSNGGNTIYF. DNA for the CDR3: TGTGCCAGCAGCAACGGGGGAAACACCATATATTTT.

The chain links TRBV29-1 to TRBJ1-1, with TRBD1 matching 11 bases. Germline assignment: CDR1 SQVTM and CDR2 ANQGSEA. Trimming took 7 bases from V and 5 from J; bases not matched to a gene: 6. The CDR3 loop spans 13 amino acids. CDR3 sequence (DNA): TGCAGCGCCGGACAGGGGGCGAAGACTGAAGCTTTCTTT. Its translation: CSAGQGAKTEAFF.

The chain is built from TRBV7-3 and TRBJ1-3, with TRBD1 as a possible D gene (5 bases). V was trimmed by 5 bases and J by 3 bases, leaving 8 bases between them. Germline CDR1 is SGHTA and CDR2 is FQGTGA. The CDR3 covers 13 residues. The CDR3 bases are TGTGCCAGCAGCCAGGGTCGTGGAAACACCATATATTTT. It translates to CASSQGRGNTIYF.

The chain couples TRBV4-1 to TRBJ1-2; D uncertain. Germline V gives CDR1 MGHRA, CDR2 YSYEKL. V was cut by 2 bases and J by 1 base, with 5 bases left in between. The CDR3 sequence is 13 residues long. CDR3 coding DNA: TGCGCCAGCAGCCAAAGACTTAACTATGGCTACACCTTC. This encodes CASSQRLNYGYTF.

The CDR3 region has the DNA TGTGCCATCAGCCTAAACTACCAGACCGGGGAGCTGTTTTTT. Protein product: CAISLNYQTGELFF. This rearrangement joins TRBV10-3 to TRBJ2-2; no definite D call. This CDR3 contains 14 residues. V dropped 6 bases and J dropped 5 bases, with 13 bases sitting between them. CDR1 is ENHRY, CDR2 SYGVKD, per germline.

This clone was observed a few times. The chain recombines TRBV19 with TRBJ2-6, with D unclear. The CDR3 contains 15 residues. Trimming cost V 7 bases and J 0 bases, with 10 bases left between them. From germline, CDR1 is LNHDA and CDR2 SQIVND (reference sequence). In DNA, the CDR3 is TGTGCCAGTATCAACCGCTACTCTGGGGCCAACGTCCTGACTTTC. Amino acids: CASINRYSGANVLTF.

This chain joins TRBV3-1 (or the pseudogene TRBV3-2) and TRBJ2-5, with a weak D call TRBD2 (5 bases). The CDR3 runs 15 residues. In germline, CDR1 is LGHDT, CDR2 YNNKEL (reference sequence). V gave up 0 bases and J gave up 4 bases, with 12 bases separating them. The CDR3 DNA follows: TGTGCCAGCAGCCAAGAGGCGGGCTACCTAGAGACCCAGTACTTC. Protein sequence: CASSQEAGYLETQYF.

The gene calls are TRBV9 and TRBJ2-3, with a weak D call TRBD2 (6 bases). CDR3 size: 13 residues. Germline values: CDR1 SGDLS, CDR2 YYNGEE. V lost 4 bases and J lost 3, with 9 bases in between. CDR3 sequence reads: CASSTGETDTQYF. The CDR3 region has the DNA TGTGCCAGCAGCACGGGAGAGACAGATACGCAGTATTTT.

This clone occurred a few times. This chain uses TRBV6-5 with TRBJ1-5; possible D gene TRBD1, 6 bases. The CDR3 sequence is 14 residues long. Between the trimmed V and J ends, which lost 4 bases and 1 base, there was a span of 8 bases. Germline V lookup: CDR1 MNHEY, CDR2 SVGAGI. CDR3 DNA: TGTGCCAGCAGTTTCAGGGGAAGCAATCAGCCCCAGCATTTT. Protein sequence: CASSFRGSNQPQHF.

This clone was detected a few times. V is TRBV28 and J is TRBJ2-7, with unresolved D. V lost 4 bases to trimming and J lost 0 bases, with 7 bases between them. The CDR3 spans 13 residues. CDR1 MDHEN and CDR2 SYDVKM come from the germline V gene. The CDR3 is CASSSLFSYEQYF. In nucleotides, the CDR3 is TGTGCCAGCAGTTCTCTGTTCTCCTACGAGCAGTACTTC.

This chain joins TRBV11-2 and TRBJ1-3, with 7 bases fitting TRBD1. The CDR3 is 13 amino acids. Germline trimming cut 5 bases from V and 3 bases from J; bases unmatched to any gene: 1. The germline V gene encodes CDR1 SGHAT and CDR2 FQNNGV. The CDR3 DNA is TGTGCCAGCAGCGGGACAGTTGGAAACACCATATATTTT. Translated: CASSGTVGNTIYF.

The CDR3, as DNA: TGTGCCAGCAGCGTAGCCCCCCCCGGGATAGATACGCAGTATTTT. This gives the protein CASSVAPPGIDTQYF. V and J are TRBV9 and TRBJ2-3, with D perhaps TRBD2 (5 bases). Trimming removed 0 bases at V and 5 bases at J, with 13 bases between. Germline CDR1 reads SGDLS; CDR2 reads YYNGEE. This CDR3 has 15 amino acids.

The table lists this clone with a count of one. V gene TRBV5-1 combines with J gene TRBJ2-5; TRBD2 matches 10 bases. Looked up from germline, CDR1 is SGHRS and CDR2 is YFSETQ. CDR3 length equals 17 residues. V shed 4 bases, J shed 2 bases, and the junction held 11 bases outside the gene matches. DNA of the CDR3: TGCGCCAGCAGCCCACCCCTAAGCGGGGGGGGGCAAGAGACCCAGTACTTC. Translated: CASSPPLSGGGQETQYF.

V usage is TRBV7-2 and J usage is TRBJ2-7; 9 bases are shared with TRBD1. In germline, CDR1 is SGHTA, CDR2 FQGNSA. V trimming: 5 bases; J trimming: 3 bases; junction bases outside the gene matches: 11. The CDR3 is 16 residues long. The CDR3 DNA is TGTGCCAGCAGCAGACAACAGGGGGCATGGGGCTACGAGCAGTACTTC. Protein sequence: CASSRQQGAWGYEQYF.

On this clone: The same CDR3 is also encoded by other DNA sequences in this sample. This rearrangement joins TRBV7-2 to TRBJ1-3; D not resolved. Deletions cut 1 base from V and 0 bases from J, with 7 bases between. This CDR3 comprises 15 residues. Germline V gene sequence: CDR1 SGHTA, CDR2 FQGNSA. In DNA form, the CDR3 reads TGTGCCAGCAGCTTAGTAGGGAGCTCTGGAAACACCATATATTTT. It specifies CASSLVGSSGNTIYF.

The J gene is TRBJ1-1, the V gene TRBV11-3; 7 bases are shared with TRBD1. The germline CDR1 and CDR2 sequences are SGHNT and YENEEA. The CDR3 consists of 15 residues. Trimming took 3 bases from V and 0 from J; bases not matched to a gene: 4. CDR3 loop: CASSLGQNMNTEAFF. In nucleotides, the CDR3 is TGTGCCAGCAGCTTGGGACAGAACATGAACACTGAAGCTTTCTTT.

Concerning this clone: One end of the junction fails to match germline, which may point to a read error. V usage is TRBV7-7 and J usage is TRBJ2-5; TRBD1 is a possible D gene (6 bases). Germline CDR1 and CDR2: SSHAT and FNYEAQ (reference sequence). This CDR3 has 13 residues. The chain's CDR3 is CASSRDRQETQYF. The CDR3 DNA reads as TGTGCTAGCAGCCGAGACAGGCAAGAGACCCAGTACTTC.

The chain combines TRBV30 with TRBJ1-2; D not resolved. This CDR3 comprises 13 residues. Between the trimmed V and J ends, which lost 3 bases and 7 bases, there was a span of 15 bases. CDR1 is GTSNPN and CDR2 is SVGIG in the germline V gene (reference sequence). CDR3 in DNA: TGTGCCTGGAGCCGCGACCTAGTCGGTGGCTACACCTTC. The encoded protein is CAWSRDLVGGYTF.

The V call is TRBV28, the J call TRBJ2-1; 7 bases align to TRBD2. The ends lost 10 bases at V and 8 bases at J; junction bases unmatched: 14. Germline-derived CDR1 and CDR2 are MDHEN and SYDVKM. The CDR3 length is 14 residues. The CDR3 region has the DNA TGTGCCACCAAGTTTCAATATCTAGCGGATGAGCAGTTCTTC. It translates to CATKFQYLADEQFF.

The V and J genes are TRBV15 and TRBJ2-7; 8 nucleotides line up with TRBD2. Per germline, CDR1 LNHNV and CDR2 YYDKDF (reference sequence). This CDR3 contains 14 residues. J gave up 1 base and V 9 bases, and 8 bases lay outside the gene matches. CDR3 region: CATSSGRSSYEQYF. The CDR3 DNA reads as TGTGCCACGTCCAGCGGGAGAAGTTCCTACGAGCAGTACTTC.